These T cell receptor beta chains were read from a single sample in a study of blood T cell repertoires in COVID-19. TCRdb's table, derived via immunoSEQ multiplex PCR, lists solely in-frame clones and lacks some. The data hold fewer than 85,000 clones, with about 74% observed a single time. Material: peripheral blood. The receptors stem from a human donor with acute or convalescent COVID-19. The donor label of this sample is uncertain. Each CDR3 is given with its conserved first and last residue. Fields, in order: CDR3 DNA, CDR3 protein, J gene, D gene, V gene, clone size. A D gene is named only where the DNA matches it firmly. Clone size is given for some rows only: seen once, a few or many times, or a class if the clone is expanded.

cdr3_nt: TGTGCCAGTAGTGTAGGGACAAGGCCGCTGGGTCAGCCCCAGCATTTT; cdr3_aa: CASSVGTRPLGQPQHF; j_call: TRBJ1-5; d_call: .; v_call: TRBV19; clone_size: .
cdr3_nt: TGTGCCAGCAGTCGACGTCTATCTGAAGCTTTCTTT; cdr3_aa: CASSRRLSEAFF; j_call: TRBJ1-1; d_call: .; v_call: TRBV6-6; clone_size: few
cdr3_nt: TGCGCCAGCAGCCCCACTACCACAAATGAGCAGTTCTTC; cdr3_aa: CASSPTTTNEQFF; j_call: TRBJ2-1; d_call: .; v_call: TRBV5-1; clone_size: .
cdr3_nt: TGTGCCAGCAGTGAAGGGAGAATAGCTAGCGGTCACAATGAGCAGTTCTTC; cdr3_aa: CASSEGRIASGHNEQFF; j_call: TRBJ2-1; d_call: TRBD2; v_call: TRBV6-1; clone_size: few
cdr3_nt: TGTGCCAGCAGACTCAGGGTCTATGGCTACACCTTC; cdr3_aa: CASRLRVYGYTF; j_call: TRBJ1-2; d_call: .; v_call: TRBV5-8; clone_size: .
cdr3_nt: TGCAGCGTTGGAGGTAGGGGGAACACTGAAGCTTTCTTT; cdr3_aa: CSVGGRGNTEAFF; j_call: TRBJ1-1; d_call: .; v_call: TRBV29-1; clone_size: .
cdr3_nt: TGTGCCAGCAGTCGCGGGGGGGCCACCGGGGAGCTGTTTTTT; cdr3_aa: CASSRGGATGELFF; j_call: TRBJ2-2; d_call: TRBD2; v_call: TRBV7-2; clone_size: .
cdr3_nt: TGTGCCAGCCGTCCACAGGGAACGTTGGGCTACACCTTC; cdr3_aa: CASRPQGTLGYTF; j_call: TRBJ1-2; d_call: .; v_call: TRBV7-2; clone_size: .
cdr3_nt: TGTGCCAGCAGCTTGGGAGTGGACAGCTATTCACCCCTCCACTTT; cdr3_aa: CASSLGVDSYSPLHF; j_call: TRBJ1-6; d_call: .; v_call: TRBV5-5; clone_size: .
cdr3_nt: TGCGCCAGCAGCCAGGCGACAGGGAACTATGGCTACACCTTC; cdr3_aa: CASSQATGNYGYTF; j_call: TRBJ1-2; d_call: TRBD1; v_call: TRBV4-1; clone_size: .
cdr3_nt: TGTGCCAGAAGCTTGGGGCTAGCGGCTACAGATACGCAGTATTTT; cdr3_aa: CARSLGLAATDTQYF; j_call: TRBJ2-3; d_call: TRBD2; v_call: TRBV5-3; clone_size: .
cdr3_nt: TGTGCCAGTAGTATAGATATGGCATCCTCTGGAAACACCATATATTTT; cdr3_aa: CASSIDMASSGNTIYF; j_call: TRBJ1-3; d_call: .; v_call: TRBV19; clone_size: few
cdr3_nt: TGTGCCAGCAGCTATAGGTCCCAGAGAGGCTATGGCTACACCTTC; cdr3_aa: CASSYRSQRGYGYTF; j_call: TRBJ1-2; d_call: .; v_call: TRBV7-8; clone_size: .
cdr3_nt: TGTGCCAGCAGTCAGGGGGGCCTGAACACTGAAGCTTTCTTT; cdr3_aa: CASSQGGLNTEAFF; j_call: TRBJ1-1; d_call: TRBD1; v_call: TRBV6-5; clone_size: .
cdr3_nt: TGTGCCGTACGGGACAGGGTGGAGGCAGATACGCAGTATTTT; cdr3_aa: CAVRDRVEADTQYF; j_call: TRBJ2-3; d_call: TRBD1; v_call: TRBV10-3; clone_size: .
cdr3_nt: TGTGCCAGCAGGTCTAGCGGGGTATTCAATGAGCAGTTCTTC; cdr3_aa: CASRSSGVFNEQFF; j_call: TRBJ2-1; d_call: TRBD2; v_call: TRBV7-2; clone_size: .
cdr3_nt: TGCGCCAGCAGCTTGGACAGTCGAGAGACCCAGTACTTC; cdr3_aa: CASSLDSRETQYF; j_call: TRBJ2-5; d_call: .; v_call: TRBV5-1; clone_size: .
cdr3_nt: TGCAGTGCTAGTGGGACACCTGGGACTAGCGGGAGAGGTTACGCCAAAAACATTCAGTACTTC; cdr3_aa: CSASGTPGTSGRGYAKNIQYF; j_call: TRBJ2-4; d_call: TRBD2; v_call: TRBV20-1; clone_size: .
cdr3_nt: TGTGCCAGCAGCTTACTGGCAGGGGGTACGCCGCAGCCCCAGCATTTT; cdr3_aa: CASSLLAGGTPQPQHF; j_call: TRBJ1-5; d_call: TRBD1; v_call: TRBV7-2; clone_size: .
cdr3_nt: TGTGCCAGCAGCCAAGCCGTAGCGGGGGGGTACAATGAGCAGTTCTTC; cdr3_aa: CASSQAVAGGYNEQFF; j_call: TRBJ2-1; d_call: TRBD2; v_call: TRBV3-1/TRBV3-2; clone_size: once
cdr3_nt: TGTGCCAGCTCATTGACACAGGGGGGCATAGAGACCCAGTACTTC; cdr3_aa: CASSLTQGGIETQYF; j_call: TRBJ2-5; d_call: TRBD1; v_call: TRBV18; clone_size: .
cdr3_nt: TGTGCCAGCAGCTTCCGGACTAGCGGGAGGGCCAGTGATACGCAGTATTTT; cdr3_aa: CASSFRTSGRASDTQYF; j_call: TRBJ2-3; d_call: TRBD2; v_call: TRBV11-3; clone_size: .
cdr3_nt: TGTGCCAGCAGTGGGTTCCGGGACAGGATGACCGGGGAGCTGTTTTTT; cdr3_aa: CASSGFRDRMTGELFF; j_call: TRBJ2-2; d_call: TRBD1; v_call: TRBV25-1; clone_size: .
cdr3_nt: TGTGCCAGCAGACGGGACAACGGGGCCGGGGAGCTGTTTTTT; cdr3_aa: CASRRDNGAGELFF; j_call: TRBJ2-2; d_call: .; v_call: TRBV11-3; clone_size: .
cdr3_nt: TGTGCCAGCAGCTTGACAGGGCCTGGCACAGATACGCAGTATTTT; cdr3_aa: CASSLTGPGTDTQYF; j_call: TRBJ2-3; d_call: .; v_call: TRBV5-5; clone_size: few
cdr3_nt: TGTGCCAGCAGCGAGATCTTGTCACCCCTCCACTTT; cdr3_aa: CASSEILSPLHF; j_call: TRBJ1-6; d_call: .; v_call: TRBV16; clone_size: .
cdr3_nt: TGTGCCAGCAGCTTAGCAGCGGGCCGAGGGAATGAGCAGTTCTTC; cdr3_aa: CASSLAAGRGNEQFF; j_call: TRBJ2-1; d_call: .; v_call: TRBV11-2; clone_size: few